This T cell receptor beta chain was identified in a study of T cell responses to AZD1222 COVID-19 vaccine. Trimming removed 6 bases from V and 4 bases from J; junction bases left unmatched: 9. The CDR3 is 15 amino acids. Per the germline V gene, CDR1 is SNHLY and CDR2 is FYNNEI. Study results and limitations: The study identified only six AZD1222 recipients as seropositive at baseline. Clonal diversity was possibly underestimated, and white British individuals and females predominated among donors. Dominant at 160-218 and 743-854, vaccine-associated CD4 TCRs also spanned spike.

Second-dose schedules of about 4 or about 12 weeks were combined. Measured with immunoSEQ multiplex PCR; TCRdb has only the in-frame clones, and not every one. The table lists approximately 150,000 clones, around 83% of them singletons. With regard to this clone: Its antigen remains unknown.

The chain combines TRBV2 with TRBJ2-3; 8 bases align to TRBD2. This clonotype originated in an adult who received the AZD1222 COVID-19 vaccine. Source: peripheral blood, taken 28 days after the second AZD1222 dose. CDR3 in DNA: TGTGCCAGCAGGGGGGGGACTAGTCCTGCAGATACGCAGTATTTT. Encoded protein: CASRGGTSPADTQYF.